The rows below give T cell receptor beta chains drawn from one sample of a study of shared clonotypes between healthy human individuals. Only in-frame clones appear in the TCRdb table, and some are missing; sequencing was by immunoSEQ multiplex PCR. The table includes under 1 million clones, more than 85% detected once. Sample: naive CD8+ T cells sorted from blood. The source of these receptors is a man aged 30-40 years in good health. CDR3s include the opening cysteine and the closing phenylalanine or tryptophan. D genes are given only for firm matches. A clone size is listed for some rows: how often the clone was seen (once, few, many), or a class if it is expanded.

TRBJ2-7 | - | - | TRBV5-1 | 13 | CASSATLPGEQYF | TGCGCCAGCAGCGCGACTCTACCGGGCGAGCAGTACTTC
TRBJ1-2 | - | - | TRBV5-1 | 17 | CASSFVQGPLHNYGYTF | TGCGCCAGCAGCTTTGTACAGGGTCCCCTCCATAACTATGGCTACACCTTC
TRBJ2-7 | - | - | TRBV11-2 | 14 | CASSFVGERYEQYF | TGTGCCAGCAGCTTCGTGGGGGAGCGCTACGAGCAGTACTTC
TRBJ2-2 | - | - | TRBV19 | 15 | CASSMGLANTGELFF | TGTGCCAGTAGTATGGGACTTGCGAACACCGGGGAGCTGTTTTTT
TRBJ1-1 | - | - | TRBV5-1 | 14 | CASSPGTGGTEAFF | TGCGCCAGCAGCCCAGGGACGGGGGGCACTGAAGCTTTCTTT
TRBJ2-3 | - | TRBD2 | TRBV27 | 16 | CASSLSSSGSTDTQYF | TGTGCCAGCAGTTTAAGTTCTAGCGGGAGCACAGATACGCAGTATTTT
TRBJ2-7 | - | TRBD1 | TRBV7-2 | 16 | CASSLQGQGFPYEQYF | TGTGCCAGCAGTTTACAGGGGCAGGGGTTTCCCTACGAGCAGTACTTC
TRBJ2-1 | - | - | TRBV27 | 13 | CASSLSGLNEQFF | TGTGCCAGCAGTTTATCTGGTCTCAATGAGCAGTTCTTC
TRBJ2-7 | - | - | TRBV13 | 13 | CASSLGRSYEQYF | TGTGCCAGCAGCTTAGGCCGCAGCTACGAGCAGTACTTC
TRBJ2-1 | - | TRBD2 | TRBV7-8 | 14 | CASSLELAGREQFF | TGTGCCAGCAGCTTAGAACTAGCGGGAAGAGAGCAGTTCTTC
TRBJ2-1 | - | TRBD2 | TRBV27 | 15 | CASISGTSSYNEQFF | TGTGCCAGCATCTCCGGGACTAGCTCCTACAATGAGCAGTTCTTC
TRBJ2-7 | - | - | TRBV27 | 14 | CASAPGQGPYEQYF | TGTGCCAGCGCACCGGGGCAGGGCCCCTACGAGCAGTACTTC
TRBJ2-3 | - | - | TRBV7-3 | 15 | CASSLWGGSTDTQYF | TGTGCCAGCAGCTTATGGGGCGGAAGCACAGATACGCAGTATTTT
TRBJ2-3 | - | - | TRBV7-3 | 12 | CASSLDESEQYF | TGTGCCAGCAGCTTAGACGAGAGCGAGCAGTATTTT
TRBJ1-2 | - | TRBD1 | TRBV6-4 | 10 | CARGQNGYTF | TGTGCCAGGGGACAGAATGGCTACACCTTC
TRBJ2-3 | - | TRBD1 | TRBV2 | 18 | CASSEHASWDRDTDTQYF | TGTGCCAGCAGTGAGCACGCTTCTTGGGACAGGGATACAGATACGCAGTATTTT
TRBJ2-3 | - | - | TRBV25-1 | 17 | CASSESVDIRGTDTQYF | TGTGCCAGCAGTGAATCGGTGGACATACGGGGCACAGATACGCAGTATTTT
TRBJ1-2 | - | - | TRBV6-4 | 13 | CASSDGGNYGYTF | TGTGCCAGCAGTGATGGGGGTAACTATGGCTACACCTTC
TRBJ2-1 | - | - | TRBV10-2 | 13 | CASSELTGNEQFF | TGCGCCAGCAGTGAGCTGACAGGAAATGAGCAGTTCTTC
TRBJ1-2 | - | - | TRBV19 | 17 | CASSSQAIRLDDYGYTF | TGTGCCAGTAGTAGTCAGGCTATAAGGCTCGACGACTATGGCTACACCTTC
TRBJ2-5 | - | - | TRBV29-1 | 13 | CSVVPSTAETQYF | TGCAGCGTTGTGCCTAGCACCGCAGAGACCCAGTACTTC
TRBJ2-1 | once | TRBD2 | TRBV25-1 | 18 | CASSDLLAGASSYNEQFF | TGTGCCAGCAGTGACTTGCTAGCGGGAGCGAGCTCCTACAATGAGCAGTTCTTC
TRBJ2-7 | - | - | TRBV14 | 14 | CASSPRPGTYEQYF | TGTGCCAGCAGCCCAAGACCGGGAACCTACGAGCAGTACTTC
TRBJ2-3 | - | TRBD2 | TRBV9 | 18 | CASSVGTSGRGSTDTQYF | TGTGCCAGCAGCGTCGGGACTAGCGGGAGAGGAAGCACAGATACGCAGTATTTT
TRBJ2-7 | - | TRBD2 | TRBV23-1 | 16 | CASSHIAGGQTYEQYF | TGCGCCAGCAGTCACATAGCGGGGGGACAAACCTACGAGCAGTACTTC
TRBJ1-2 | once | TRBD1 | TRBV6-6 | 14 | CASSERTGGYGYTF | TGTGCCAGCAGCGAAAGGACAGGGGGCTATGGCTACACCTTC
TRBJ2-2 | - | - | TRBV19 | 14 | CASAYSSGTGELFF | TGTGCCAGTGCTTATTCGTCCGGGACCGGGGAGCTGTTTTTT
TRBJ1-4 | - | - | TRBV5-1 | 14 | CASSLAGDSEKLFF | TGCGCCAGCAGCTTGGCAGGGGATAGTGAAAAACTGTTTTTT
TRBJ1-5 | - | - | TRBV6-5 | 14 | CASSYGGGNQPQHF | TGTGCCAGCAGTTACGGGGGGGGTAATCAGCCCCAGCATTTT
TRBJ2-1 | - | TRBD2 | TRBV19 | 14 | CASSQRESVNEQFF | TGTGCCAGTAGTCAGCGGGAGAGTGTAAATGAGCAGTTCTTC
TRBJ2-7 | - | - | TRBV6-1 | 13 | CASSPWDFYEQYF | TGTGCCAGCAGTCCCTGGGACTTCTACGAGCAGTACTTC
TRBJ1-5 | - | TRBD1 | TRBV27 | 15 | CASSPGQGADQPQHF | TGTGCCAGCAGCCCCGGACAGGGGGCCGATCAGCCCCAGCATTTT
TRBJ2-7 | once | - | TRBV7-9 | 16 | CASSPPGAGGTYEQYF | TGTGCCAGCAGCCCCCCCGGGGCAGGGGGGACCTACGAGCAGTACTTC
TRBJ2-1 | - | - | TRBV5-5 | 15 | CASSQGGASYNEQFF | TGTGCCAGCAGCCAAGGCGGGGCCTCCTACAATGAGCAGTTCTTC
TRBJ1-5 | - | TRBD1 | TRBV5-6 | 14 | CASSLGTGYQPQHF | TGTGCCAGCAGCTTGGGGACAGGTTATCAGCCCCAGCATTTT
TRBJ1-4 | - | TRBD1 | TRBV27 | 14 | CASSYGTGGEKLFF | TGTGCCAGCAGCTATGGGACAGGGGGAGAAAAACTGTTTTTT
TRBJ2-3 | - | - | TRBV10-1 | 14 | CASSEHSFSDTQYF | TGCGCCAGCAGTGAGCACAGTTTTTCAGATACGCAGTATTTT
TRBJ2-7 | - | TRBD1 | TRBV4-1 | 17 | CASSQDQGQGYYYEQYF | TGCGCCAGCAGCCAAGATCAGGGACAGGGTTACTACTACGAGCAGTACTTC
TRBJ2-1 | - | - | TRBV4-1 | 13 | CASSQARIDEQFF | TGCGCCAGCAGCCAAGCTCGGATTGATGAGCAGTTCTTC
TRBJ2-7 | - | - | TRBV14 | 15 | CASSQEKLGYYEQYF | TGTGCCAGCAGCCAAGAAAAGTTGGGATATTACGAGCAGTACTTC